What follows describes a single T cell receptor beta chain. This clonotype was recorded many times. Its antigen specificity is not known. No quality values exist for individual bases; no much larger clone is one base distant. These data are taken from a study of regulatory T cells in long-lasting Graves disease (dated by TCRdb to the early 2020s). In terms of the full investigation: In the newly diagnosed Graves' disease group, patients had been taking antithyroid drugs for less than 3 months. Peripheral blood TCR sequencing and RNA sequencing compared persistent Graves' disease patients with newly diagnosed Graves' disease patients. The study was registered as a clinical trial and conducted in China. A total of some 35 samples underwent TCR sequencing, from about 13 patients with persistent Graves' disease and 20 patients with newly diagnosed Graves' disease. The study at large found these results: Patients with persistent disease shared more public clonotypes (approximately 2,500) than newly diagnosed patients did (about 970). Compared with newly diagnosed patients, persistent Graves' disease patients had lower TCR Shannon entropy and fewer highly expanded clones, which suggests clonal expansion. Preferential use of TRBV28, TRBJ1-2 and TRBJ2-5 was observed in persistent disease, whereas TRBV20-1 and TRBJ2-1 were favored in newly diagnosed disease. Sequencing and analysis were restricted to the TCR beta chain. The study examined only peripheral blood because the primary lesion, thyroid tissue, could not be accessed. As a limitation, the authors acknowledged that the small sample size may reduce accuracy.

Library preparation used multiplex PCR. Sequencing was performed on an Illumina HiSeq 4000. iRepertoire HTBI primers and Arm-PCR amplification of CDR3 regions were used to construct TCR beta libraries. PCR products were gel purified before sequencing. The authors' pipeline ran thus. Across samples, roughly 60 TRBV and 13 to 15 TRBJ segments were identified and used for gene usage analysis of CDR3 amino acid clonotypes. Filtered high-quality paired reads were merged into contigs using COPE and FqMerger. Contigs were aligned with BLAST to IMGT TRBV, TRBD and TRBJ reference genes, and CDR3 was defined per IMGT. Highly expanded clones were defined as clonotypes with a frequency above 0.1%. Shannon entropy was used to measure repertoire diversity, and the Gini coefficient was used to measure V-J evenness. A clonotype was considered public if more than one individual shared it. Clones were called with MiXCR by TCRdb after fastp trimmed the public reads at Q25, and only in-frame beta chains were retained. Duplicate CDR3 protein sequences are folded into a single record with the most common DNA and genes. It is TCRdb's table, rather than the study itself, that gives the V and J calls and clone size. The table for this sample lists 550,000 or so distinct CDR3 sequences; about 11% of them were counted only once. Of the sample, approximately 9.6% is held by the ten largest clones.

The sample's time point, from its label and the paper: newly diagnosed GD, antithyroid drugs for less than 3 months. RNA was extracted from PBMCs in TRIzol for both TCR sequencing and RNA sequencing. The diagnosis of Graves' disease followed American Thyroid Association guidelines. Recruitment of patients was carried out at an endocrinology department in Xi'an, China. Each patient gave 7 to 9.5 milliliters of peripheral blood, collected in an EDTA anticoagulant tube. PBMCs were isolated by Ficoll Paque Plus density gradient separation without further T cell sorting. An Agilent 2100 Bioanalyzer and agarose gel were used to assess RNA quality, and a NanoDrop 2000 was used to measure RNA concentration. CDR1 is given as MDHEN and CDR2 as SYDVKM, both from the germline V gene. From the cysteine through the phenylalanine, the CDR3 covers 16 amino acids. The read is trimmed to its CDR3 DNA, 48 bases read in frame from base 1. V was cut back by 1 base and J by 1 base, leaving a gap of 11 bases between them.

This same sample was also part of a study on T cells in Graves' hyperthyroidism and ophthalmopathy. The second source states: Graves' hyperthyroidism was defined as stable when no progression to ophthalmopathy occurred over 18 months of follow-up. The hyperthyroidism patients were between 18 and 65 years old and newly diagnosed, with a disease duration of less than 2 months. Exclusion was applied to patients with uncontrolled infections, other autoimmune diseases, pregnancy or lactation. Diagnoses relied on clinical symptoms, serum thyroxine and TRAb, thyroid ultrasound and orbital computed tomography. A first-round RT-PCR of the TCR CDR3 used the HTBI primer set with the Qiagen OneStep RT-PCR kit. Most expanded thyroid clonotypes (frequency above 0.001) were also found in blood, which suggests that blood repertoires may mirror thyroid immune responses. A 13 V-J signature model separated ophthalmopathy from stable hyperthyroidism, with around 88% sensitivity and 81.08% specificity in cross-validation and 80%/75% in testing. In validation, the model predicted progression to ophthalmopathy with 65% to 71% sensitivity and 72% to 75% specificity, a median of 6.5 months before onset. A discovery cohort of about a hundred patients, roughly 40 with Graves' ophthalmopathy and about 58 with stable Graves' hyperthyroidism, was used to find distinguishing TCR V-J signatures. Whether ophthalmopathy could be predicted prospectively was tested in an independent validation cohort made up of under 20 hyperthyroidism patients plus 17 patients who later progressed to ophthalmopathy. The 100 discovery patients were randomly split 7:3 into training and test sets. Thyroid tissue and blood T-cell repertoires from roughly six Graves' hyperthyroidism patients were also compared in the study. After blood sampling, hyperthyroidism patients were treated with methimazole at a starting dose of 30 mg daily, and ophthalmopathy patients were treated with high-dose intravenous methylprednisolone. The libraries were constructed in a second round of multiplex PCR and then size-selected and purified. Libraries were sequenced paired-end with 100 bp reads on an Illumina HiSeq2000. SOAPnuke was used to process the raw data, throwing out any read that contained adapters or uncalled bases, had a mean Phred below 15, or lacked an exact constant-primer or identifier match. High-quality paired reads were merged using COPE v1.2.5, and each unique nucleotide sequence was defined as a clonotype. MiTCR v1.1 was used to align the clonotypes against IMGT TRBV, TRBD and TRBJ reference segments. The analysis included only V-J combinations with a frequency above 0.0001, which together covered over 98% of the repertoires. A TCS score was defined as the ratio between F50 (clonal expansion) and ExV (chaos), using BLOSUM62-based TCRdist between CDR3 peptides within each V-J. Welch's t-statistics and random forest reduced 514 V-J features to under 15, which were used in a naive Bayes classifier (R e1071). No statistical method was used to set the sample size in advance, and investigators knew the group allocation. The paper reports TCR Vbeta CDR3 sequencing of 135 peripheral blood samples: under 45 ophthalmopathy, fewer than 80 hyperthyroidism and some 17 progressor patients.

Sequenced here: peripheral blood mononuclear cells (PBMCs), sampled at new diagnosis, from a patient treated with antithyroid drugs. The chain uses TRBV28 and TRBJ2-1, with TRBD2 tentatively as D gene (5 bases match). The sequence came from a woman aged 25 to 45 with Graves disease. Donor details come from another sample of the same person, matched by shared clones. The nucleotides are TGTGCCAGCAGTTTATTCAGGAGGAGGTCCTACAATGAGCAGTTCTTC. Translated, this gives CASSLFRRRSYNEQFF.